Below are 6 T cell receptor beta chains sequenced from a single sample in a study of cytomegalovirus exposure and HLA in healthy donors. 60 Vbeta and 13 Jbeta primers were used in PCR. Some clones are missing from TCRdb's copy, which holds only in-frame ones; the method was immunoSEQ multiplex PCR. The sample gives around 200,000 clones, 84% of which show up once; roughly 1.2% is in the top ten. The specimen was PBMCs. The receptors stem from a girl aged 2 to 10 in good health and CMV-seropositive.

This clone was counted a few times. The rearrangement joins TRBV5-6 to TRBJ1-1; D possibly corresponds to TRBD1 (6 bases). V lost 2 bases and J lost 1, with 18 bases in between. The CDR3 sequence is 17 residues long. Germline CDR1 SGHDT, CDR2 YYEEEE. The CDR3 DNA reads TGTGCCAGCAGCTTAGAATCTGCCAGGGGACCGAACACTGAAGCTTTCTTT. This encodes CASSLESARGPNTEAFF.

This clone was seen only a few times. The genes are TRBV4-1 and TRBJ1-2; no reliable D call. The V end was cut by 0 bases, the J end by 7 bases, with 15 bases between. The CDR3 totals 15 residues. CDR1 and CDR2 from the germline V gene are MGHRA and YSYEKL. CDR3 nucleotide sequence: TGCGCCAGCAGCCAAGAGGCAGGATTTGGGCTTGGCTACACCTTC. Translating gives CASSQEAGFGLGYTF.

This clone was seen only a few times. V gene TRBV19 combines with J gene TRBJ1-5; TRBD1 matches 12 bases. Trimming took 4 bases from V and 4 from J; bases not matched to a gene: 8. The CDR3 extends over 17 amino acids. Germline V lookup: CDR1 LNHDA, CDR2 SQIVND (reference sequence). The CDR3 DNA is TGTGCCAGTAGTACTCACTCGGGACAGGGGGCGAATCAGCCCCAGCATTTT. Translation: CASSTHSGQGANQPQHF.

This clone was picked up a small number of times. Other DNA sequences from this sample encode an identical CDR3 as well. The CDR3 DNA reads TGCGCCAGCAGCTTGGTTCAGGGGAACACTGAAGCTTTCTTT. This sequence encodes CASSLVQGNTEAFF. This chain links TRBV5-1 with TRBJ1-1, with D possibly TRBD1 on 5 matching bases. With 0 bases removed from V and 1 base from J, the gap between germline ends came to 7 bases. Germline CDR1 reads SGHRS; CDR2 reads YFSETQ. The CDR3 consists of 14 residues.

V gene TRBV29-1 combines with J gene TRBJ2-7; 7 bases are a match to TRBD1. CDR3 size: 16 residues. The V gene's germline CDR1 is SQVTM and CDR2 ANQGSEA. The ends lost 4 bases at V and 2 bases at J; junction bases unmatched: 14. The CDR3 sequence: CSVAPLPRTGPYEQYF. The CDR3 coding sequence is TGCAGCGTTGCCCCCCTGCCCCGGACAGGACCCTACGAGCAGTACTTC.

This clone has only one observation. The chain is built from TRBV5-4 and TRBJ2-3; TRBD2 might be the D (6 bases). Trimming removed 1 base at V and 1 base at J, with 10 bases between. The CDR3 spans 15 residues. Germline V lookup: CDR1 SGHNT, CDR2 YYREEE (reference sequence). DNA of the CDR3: TGTGCCAGCAGCTTGCAGGGAGGTCGCACAGATACGCAGTATTTT. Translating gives CASSLQGGRTDTQYF.